This T cell receptor beta chain was sequenced for a study of regulatory T cells in long-lasting Graves disease. This clonotype came up many times. Trimming shortened V by 1 base and J by 3 bases, and 9 bases separated the two germline ends. Looked up from germline, CDR1 is SGHVS and CDR2 is FNYEAQ. This CDR3 spans 14 amino acids. Described time point: newly diagnosed GD, antithyroid drugs for less than 3 months. Extracted PBMC RNA gave rise to the TCR library. Arm-PCR of CDR3 regions and iRepertoire HTBI primers were the basis on which TCR beta libraries were built. In the source study's methods: Overall, samples carried more than 55 TRBV and 14 TRBJ segments. TCRdb called the multiplex PCR reads again in MiXCR, with one record for every CDR3 protein. Here the V and J calls rest on TCRdb's processing, not on the authors' analysis. The table records 390,000 or so distinct CDR3 sequences, 12% of them present only once.

Separately, the same data were catalogued under a study of T cells in Graves' hyperthyroidism and ophthalmopathy.

The chain recombines TRBV7-6 with TRBJ1-1; no definite D call. Sequenced material: peripheral blood mononuclear cells (PBMCs), taken at new diagnosis, from a patient treated with antithyroid drugs. This TCR was recovered from a woman aged 18-29 years with Graves disease. CDR3 residues: CASSLEAGDTEAFF. CDR3 nucleotide sequence: TGTGCCAGCAGCTTAGAGGCAGGAGACACTGAAGCTTTCTTT.